This entry concerns a single T cell receptor beta chain. The data were obtained in a study of CD8 T cells in Susac syndrome. Controls were healthy donors (matched for age and sex). Isolation of CD8+ and CD4+ T cells was performed negatively, whereas enrichment of TEMRA cells was done by FACS. RNA was extracted with the RNeasy kit, and a quantity of roughly 0.5 to 1 ug was reverse transcribed using random hexamers. The authors amplified TCR beta CDR3 across 54 Vbeta and 13 Jbeta using immunoSEQ multiplex PCR. TCRdb itself ran the immunoSEQ multiplex PCR reads through MiXCR, one entry per CDR3 protein. The sample consists of 53,000 or so distinct CDR3 sequences, roughly 93% of them appearing once. This clonotype was obtained from a human donor in good health. Sequencing input: CD8+ T cells from PBMCs.

The CDR3 here is CSARGGGGMEQYF. The CDR3 DNA sequence: TGCAGTGCTAGAGGTGGTGGGGGCATGGAGCAGTACTTC. The chain joins TRBV20-1 to TRBJ2-7, with D possibly being TRBD1 (6 bases). Between the trimmed V and J ends, which lost 1 base and 7 bases, there was a span of 14 bases. Germline V gene data show CDR1 as DFQATT and CDR2 as SNEGSKA (reference sequence). The CDR3 consists of 13 residues.